The sequence of this T cell receptor beta chain was determined in a study of blood T cells in healthy people across ages. Study results and limitations: Naive CD4+ cells and diversity were both higher in long-lived donors than in aged donors.

This clonotype has a handful of counts. Its matching antigen is unknown. Each sample used at least 6.5 million PBMCs. There were at least 5.5 micrograms of total RNA extracted from every sample. It was with a sample-barcoded 5' primer and a J-beta primer mix that a second PCR of roughly 6 to 12 cycles was run. TCRdb called the 5' RACE reads again in MiXCR, with one record for every CDR3 protein. The table records about 930,000 distinct CDR3 sequences, roughly 29% of them present only once. The CDR3 is 16 residues long. Germline-derived CDR1 and CDR2 are SGHRS and YFSETQ. After removal of 4 bases from V and 5 bases from J, the junction contained 13 bases not matched to a gene. These data also formed part of another study, on T cells of mothers and their children.

V gene TRBV5-1 combines with J gene TRBJ2-3; 7 nucleotides line up with TRBD2. The specimen was blood. The receptor comes from a woman aged 40 to 50 in good health. CDR3 sequence (DNA): TGCGCCAGCAGCCCCGGATTAGCGGCGGGAGTAGATACGCAGTATTTT. It codes for CASSPGLAAGVDTQYF.